A single sample is the source of the 25 T cell receptor beta chains below, sequenced in a study of cytomegalovirus exposure and HLA in healthy donors. The study ran its PCR with 60 Vbeta and 13 Jbeta primers. Assay: immunoSEQ multiplex PCR; the TCRdb copy retains only in-frame clones and omits some. The repertoire holds roughly 200,000 clones, with 9.5% as singletons. Sequencing was performed on PBMCs. Receptor source: a woman under 40 in good health and CMV-seropositive.

This clone has just a few counts. V gene TRBV7-6 combines with J gene TRBJ2-1, with 9 bases that match TRBD2. V gave up 5 bases and J gave up 4 bases; unmatched junction bases: 12. Germline-derived CDR1 and CDR2 are SGHVS and FNYEAQ. The CDR3 spans 17 residues. CDR3 DNA: TGTGCCAGCAGCGCTCGCCCCCTAGCGGGGCCTTACAATGAGCAGTTCTTC. This encodes CASSARPLAGPYNEQFF.

V gene TRBV10-3 combines with J gene TRBJ2-7; TRBD2 matches 8 bases. The length of the CDR3 is 15 residues. Germline trimming cut 3 bases from V and 6 bases from J; bases unmatched to any gene: 10. Germline values: CDR1 ENHRY, CDR2 SYGVKD. The CDR3 DNA reads as TGTGCCATCAGTGAACAGACTAGCGTACTTGCCGAGCAGTACTTC. This translates into CAISEQTSVLAEQYF.

This clone was detected only a few times. The V call is TRBV25-1, the J call TRBJ2-5; 8 positions match TRBD2. Losses at the gene ends were 3 bases for V and 5 bases for J; bases not matched to a gene: 8. The CDR3 totals 15 residues. Per the germline V gene, CDR1 is MGHDK and CDR2 is SYGVNS. The CDR3 nucleotides read TGTGCCAGCAGTGAGGGCAGACGGGGGGGGGAGACCCAGTACTTC. Its protein product is CASSEGRRGGETQYF.

This chain joins TRBV6-1 and TRBJ2-7; D perhaps matches TRBD1 (6 bases). V was cut by 2 bases and J by 9 bases, with 23 bases left in between. The CDR3 runs 16 residues. The germline V gene has CDR1 MNHNS and CDR2 SASEGT. The DNA for the CDR3 is TGTGCCAGCAGTGAAATCGCTCTTTGGGGACAAGGCGGGCAGTACTTC. This translates into CASSEIALWGQGGQYF.

In this sample, this clone turned up a few times. Other DNA sequences in the same sample also yield this CDR3. J is TRBJ2-7 and V is TRBV7-9; TRBD2 agrees at 7 bases. J was trimmed by 2 bases and V by 0 bases; bases with no gene match: 1. CDR1 is SEHNR, CDR2 FQNEAQ, per germline (reference sequence). The CDR3 consists of 14 residues. CDR3 residues: CASSLAGGTYEQYF. The DNA for the CDR3 is TGTGCCAGCAGCTTAGCGGGAGGGACCTACGAGCAGTACTTC.

CDR3 protein: CASSLAGAWTGNQPQHF. DNA of the CDR3: TGTGCCAGCAGCTTAGCCGGTGCATGGACAGGCAATCAGCCCCAGCATTTT. This chain links TRBV7-6 with TRBJ1-5; D is possibly TRBD1 (6 bases). The V and J ends lost 0 bases and 2 bases respectively, with 14 bases between them. CDR3 length: 17 amino acids. CDR1 and CDR2 from the germline V gene are SGHVS and FNYEAQ.

This clone appeared a few times. J is TRBJ2-3 and V is TRBV7-7, with 11 bases lining up with TRBD2. The germline V gene encodes CDR1 SSHAT and CDR2 FNYEAQ (reference sequence). The CDR3 runs 15 residues. With 5 bases clipped from V and 4 bases from J, the junction kept 5 bases outside the gene matches. CDR3 region: CASSQGLAEPDTQYF. The CDR3 nucleotides read TGTGCCAGCAGCCAGGGACTAGCGGAGCCAGATACGCAGTATTTT.

The rearrangement links TRBV30 to TRBJ2-3; 12 positions match TRBD2. CDR1 GTSNPN and CDR2 SVGIG come from the germline V gene (reference sequence). The CDR3 has 17 amino acids. V shed 3 bases and J 6 bases; nucleotides not matched to a gene: 13. The CDR3 spells CAWSDERLAGDRDTQYF. The CDR3 region has the DNA TGTGCCTGGAGCGATGAGCGACTAGCGGGAGATCGGGATACGCAGTATTTT.

The chain combines TRBV4-1 with TRBJ2-4; TRBD2 is a possible D gene (6 bases). Trimming took off 2 bases at V and 8 bases at J, with 19 bases between the two ends. Germline V lookup: CDR1 MGHRA, CDR2 YSYEKL. The CDR3 covers 16 residues. The CDR3 sequence: CASSQQGRREGDIQYF. The CDR3, as DNA: TGCGCCAGCAGCCAACAAGGTCGGAGGGAAGGAGACATTCAGTACTTC.

The rearrangement joins TRBV27 to TRBJ2-5, with D perhaps TRBD2 (6 bases). V was cut by 5 bases and J by 2 bases, with 12 bases left in between. Germline CDR1 MNHEY, CDR2 SMNVEV (reference sequence). This CDR3 spans 14 amino acids. The CDR3 nucleotides read TGTGCCAGCAGTCGAGGGACTCAACAAGAGACCCAGTACTTC. Protein sequence: CASSRGTQQETQYF.

J is TRBJ1-2 and V is TRBV9; no clear D. CDR1 is SGDLS and CDR2 is YYNGEE in the germline V gene. V was trimmed by 3 bases and J by 1 base, leaving 10 bases between them. The CDR3 spans 14 residues. CDR3 sequence: CASSAGSYNYGYTF. As DNA, the CDR3 is TGTGCCAGCAGCGCGGGATCGTATAACTATGGCTACACCTTC.

The rearrangement uses TRBV12-5 and TRBJ2-5, with D possibly being TRBD2 (5 bases). Germline CDR1 reads LGHNT; CDR2 reads FRNRAP. The CDR3 loop spans 15 amino acids. The V end lost 2 bases, the J end lost 4 bases, and 14 bases lay between the germline ends. This CDR3 is CASGLLRGRGETQYF. The DNA for the CDR3 is TGTGCTAGTGGTTTGCTCCGGGGTCGGGGAGAGACCCAGTACTTC. The complete variable domain, with remaining parts taken from reference TRBV12-5 and TRBJ2-5, reads DARVTQTPRHKVTEMGQEVTMRCQPILGHNTVFWYRQTMMQGLELLAYFRNRAPLDDSGMPKDRFSAEMPDATLATLKIQPSEPRDSAVYFCASGLLRGRGETQYFGPGTRLLVL.

This clone was counted a few times. The chain has TRBV11-2 and TRBJ1-4, with TRBD1 matching 10 bases. Unmatched junction bases numbered 2, after V lost 2 bases and J lost 8 bases. CDR1 is SGHAT, CDR2 FQNNGV, per germline. The CDR3 loop spans 14 amino acids. The CDR3 here is CASSLRTGGEKLFF. In DNA, the CDR3 is TGTGCCAGCAGCTTAAGGACAGGGGGGGAAAAACTGTTTTTT. Together with reference TRBV11-2 and TRBJ1-4, the CDR3 gives the full variable domain: EAGVAQSPRYKIIEKRQSVAFWCNPISGHATLYWYQQILGQGPKLLIQFQNNGVVDDSQLPKDRFSAERLKGVDSTLKIQPAKLEDSAVYLCASSLRTGGEKLFFGSGTQLSVL.

The chain carries TRBV5-1 and TRBJ1-1; a weak D match, TRBD1 (6 bases). Germline V gives CDR1 SGHRS, CDR2 YFSETQ. This CDR3 is built from 13 residues. The V end was cut by 0 bases, the J end by 8 bases, with 11 bases between. CDR3 sequence reads: CASSLEGGWEAFF. CDR3 in DNA: TGCGCCAGCAGCTTGGAGGGGGGGTGGGAAGCTTTCTTT.

The chain recombines TRBV2 with TRBJ1-1; D gene uncertain. The germline CDR1 and CDR2 sequences are SNHLY and FYNNEI. The CDR3 has 14 amino acids. The germline V and J ends were trimmed by 2 bases and 1 base, with 8 bases remaining between them. The CDR3 region is CASSESQANTEAFF. CDR3 DNA sequence: TGTGCCAGCAGTGAAAGTCAGGCGAACACTGAAGCTTTCTTT. Complete variable domain (other parts from reference TRBV2 and TRBJ1-1): EPEVTQTPSHQVTQMGQEVILRCVPISNHLYFYWYRQILGQKVEFLVSFYNNEISEKSEIFDDQFSVERPDGSNFTLKIRSTKLEDSAMYFCASSESQANTEAFFGQGTRLTVV.

The rearrangement links TRBV7-8 to TRBJ1-1, with D perhaps TRBD1 (5 bases). From germline, CDR1 is SGHVS and CDR2 FQNEAQ. This CDR3 has 15 residues. The V end lost 1 base, the J end lost 5 bases, and 14 bases lay between the germline ends. The CDR3 DNA follows: TGTGCCAGCAGCTTAGGGCAGGGTGCAAGGACTGAAGCTTTCTTT. Protein sequence: CASSLGQGARTEAFF.

This clone was observed a handful of times. V and J are TRBV29-1 and TRBJ1-5; 8 nucleotides match TRBD1. The CDR3 consists of 14 residues. With V trimmed by 7 bases and J by 7 bases, 12 bases remained unmatched. From germline, CDR1 is SQVTM and CDR2 ANQGSEA. CDR3 sequence: CSARAGTGYQPQHF. CDR3 nucleotides: TGCAGCGCTCGGGCAGGGACAGGATACCAGCCCCAGCATTTT.

The V and J genes are TRBV7-9 and TRBJ2-1; perhaps TRBD2 as D (5 bases). The ends were cut back, 1 base at V and 12 bases at J, with 13 bases in the middle. Germline V gene lookup returns CDR1 SEHNR and CDR2 FQNEAQ (reference sequence). The CDR3 is 13 residues long. CDR3 bases: TGTGCCAGCAGCTTAGGGCTGAGTCGGGGGCAGTTCTTC. It translates to CASSLGLSRGQFF.

CDR3 in amino acids: CASSLGQGIGEQYF. The CDR3 DNA is TGTGCCAGCAGCTTGGGACAGGGGATCGGCGAGCAGTACTTC. This chain joins TRBV5-6 and TRBJ2-5, with 8 positions matching TRBD1. Gene TRBJ2-7 matches the end of the DNA better, so the J call may be wrong. The CDR3 runs to 14 residues. The V gene's germline CDR1 is SGHDT and CDR2 YYEEEE.

This clone has more than one count but fewer than ten. The V and J genes are TRBV6-6 and TRBJ2-7; 8 bases agree with TRBD2. V gave up 6 bases and J gave up 0 bases; unmatched junction bases: 7. Looked up from germline, CDR1 is MNHNY and CDR2 is SVGAGI (reference sequence). CDR3 size: 15 residues. CDR3: CASSPGTSRSYEQYF. Here the CDR3 DNA reads TGTGCCAGCAGCCCCGGGACTAGTCGCTCCTACGAGCAGTACTTC.

V gene TRBV25-1 combines with J gene TRBJ2-1; 9 bases align to TRBD2. The CDR3 is 16 amino acids. The junction had 8 bases not matched to a gene; V was cut back by 3 bases and J by 5 bases. Germline assignment: CDR1 MGHDK and CDR2 SYGVNS. This CDR3 is CASSDRGVAGDNEQFF. The CDR3 nucleotides read TGTGCCAGCAGTGACCGAGGGGTAGCGGGGGACAATGAGCAGTTCTTC.

The chain links TRBV10-3 to TRBJ2-3; TRBD2 is a possible D gene (6 bases). Trimming took 6 bases from V and 3 from J, leaving 13 bases between them. The germline gives CDR1 ENHRY, CDR2 SYGVKD. The CDR3 length is 14 residues. CDR3 nucleotide sequence: TGTGCCATCAGCCCCTCGGAGGGGACAGATACGCAGTATTTT. Protein sequence: CAISPSEGTDTQYF.

This clone has only a few counts. The rearrangement uses TRBV5-1 and TRBJ2-2; 9 bases map to TRBD1. CDR3 length: 16 residues. Unmatched junction bases numbered 5, after V lost 3 bases and J lost 2 bases. Germline CDR1 reads SGHRS; CDR2 reads YFSETQ. The CDR3 loop is CASSSQGQGNTGELFF. CDR3 coding DNA: TGCGCCAGCAGCTCTCAGGGACAGGGTAACACCGGGGAGCTGTTTTTT.

The chain combines TRBV2 with TRBJ2-7, with D maybe TRBD1 (5 bases). Germline V gene sequence: CDR1 SNHLY, CDR2 FYNNEI. The CDR3 has 15 amino acids. Trimming took off 4 bases at V and 4 bases at J, with 17 bases between the two ends. The CDR3 DNA is TGTGCCAGCAGTGGCAGGGAAGAGTTTGATTACGAGCAGTACTTC. This codes for CASSGREEFDYEQYF.

This clone was observed a few times. The chain has TRBV1 and TRBJ2-1; the table's D call of TRBD1 was not tested on the DNA. TRBV1 corresponds to a pseudogene. This CDR3 has 16 residues. In DNA form, the CDR3 reads TGCACCAGCGGCGGTGCAGGGTGCGATATCTACAATGAGCAGTTCTTC. This sequence encodes CTSGGAGCDIYNEQFF.